Shown below are 17 T cell receptor beta chains from a single sample sequenced in a study of identical twins. Via MiXCR, TCRdb re-called the 5' RACE reads, giving one row per CDR3 protein. Among around 530,000 distinct CDR3 sequences listed, 13% to 15% were seen once. These data were likewise used in another study, on yellow fever vaccine responses in identical twins.

The sequenced sample was CD4+ T cells sorted from blood. Source of these receptors: a woman younger than 30 in good health.

A few counts support this clonotype. V and J are TRBV20-1 and TRBJ1-1, with D perhaps TRBD1 (5 bases). Trimming pared 3 bases from V and 10 bases from J, leaving 24 bases between. There are 15 residues in the CDR3. Per the germline V gene, CDR1 is DFQATT and CDR2 is SNEGSKA (reference sequence). The CDR3 sequence is CSARGGLRQGTGAFF. As DNA, the CDR3 is TGCAGTGCTAGGGGGGGTCTGCGTCAGGGAACGGGAGCTTTCTTT.

This clonotype appeared a few times. V gene TRBV28 combines with J gene TRBJ2-2; D may match TRBD1 or TRBD2 (5 bases each). Between the trimmed V and J ends, which lost 8 bases and 4 bases, there was a span of 23 bases. The CDR3 sequence is 17 residues long. Germline CDR1 is MDHEN and CDR2 is SYDVKM. CDR3 region: CASLFGFGTGLTGELFF. CDR3 DNA sequence: TGTGCCAGCCTCTTCGGTTTCGGGACGGGCCTCACCGGGGAGCTGTTTTTT.

This clonotype was recorded at least ten times. V and J are TRBV12-3 or TRBV12-4 and TRBJ1-5; the D is unclear. This CDR3 region has 11 residues. Between the trimmed V and J ends, which lost 4 bases and 6 bases, there was a span of 4 bases. DNA for the CDR3: TGTGCCAGCAGTTCTTCTCAGCCCCAGCATTTT. Translating gives CASSSSQPQHF.

The chain uses TRBV11-1 and TRBJ2-3; 14 nucleotides match TRBD2. The CDR3 runs to 18 residues. Germline V gene data show CDR1 as SGHAT and CDR2 as FQDESV (reference sequence). The V and J ends lost 5 bases and 1 base, in that order; junction bases with no gene match: 8. For the CDR3, the DNA is TGTGCCAGCAGCGCGGGACTAGCGGGAGATACGGGCACAGATACGCAGTATTTT. Protein product: CASSAGLAGDTGTDTQYF.

This clonotype was picked up a small number of times. This rearrangement joins TRBV20-1 to TRBJ1-1, with D possibly matching TRBD1 (5 bases). The germline CDR1 and CDR2 sequences are DFQATT and SNEGSKA (reference sequence). The length of the CDR3 is 12 residues. In DNA form, the CDR3 reads TGCAGATGGGGCGGCCGGAACACTGAAGCTTTCTTT. This encodes CRWGGRNTEAFF.

This clonotype appeared a few times. The chain carries TRBV2 and TRBJ2-7; 9 bases match TRBD2. Trimming cost V 4 bases and J 4 bases; bases outside gene matches: 8. Germline V gene data show CDR1 as SNHLY and CDR2 as FYNNEI. The length of the CDR3 is 15 residues. For the CDR3, the DNA is TGTGCCAGCAGTGCATCCGGGACTAGCTGGTACGAGCAGTACTTC. Amino acids: CASSASGTSWYEQYF.

This clonotype was seen more than once but under ten times. The V call is TRBV24-1, the J call TRBJ2-1; 7 nucleotides agree with TRBD1. After removal of 6 bases from V and 9 bases from J, the junction contained 7 bases not matched to a gene. Germline lookup yields CDR1 KGHDR and CDR2 SFDVKD. This CDR3 region has 13 residues. The CDR3 spells CATSPRQGFEQFF. The CDR3 nucleotides are TGTGCCACCAGTCCCAGACAGGGTTTTGAGCAGTTCTTC.

A note on this clonotype: This may stem from a read error, because a much larger clone lies one nucleotide away. This chain links TRBV3-1 with TRBJ2-1; D possibly corresponds to TRBD1 (5 bases). CDR1 and CDR2 (germline): LGHDT, YNNKEL (reference sequence). CDR3 length equals 16 residues. This chain's CDR3 is CACSQAYRTQNNEQFF. For the CDR3, the DNA is TGTGCCTGCAGCCAAGCTTACCGGACACAAAACAATGAGCAGTTCTTC.

This clonotype was picked up many times. This rearrangement joins TRBV5-1 to TRBJ2-7, with TRBD2 matching 7 bases. V shed 4 bases, J shed 1 base, and the junction held 2 bases outside the gene matches. CDR1 and CDR2 (germline): SGHRS, YFSETQ. This CDR3 spans 13 amino acids. CDR3 protein: CASSPGGSYEQYF. The CDR3, as DNA: TGCGCCAGCAGCCCGGGGGGTTCCTACGAGCAGTACTTC. Using reference TRBV5-1 and TRBJ2-7 for the parts outside the CDR3, the full variable domain is KAGVTQTPRYLIKTRGQQVTLSCSPISGHRSVSWYQQTPGQGLQFLFEYFSETQRNKGNFPGRFSGRQFSNSRSEMNVSTLELGDSALYLCASSPGGSYEQYFGPGTRLTVT.

This clonotype occurred a few times. The V gene is TRBV11-3, the J gene TRBJ1-5; 7 positions match TRBD1. Trimming removed 4 bases from V and 4 bases from J; junction bases left unmatched: 16. The CDR3 loop spans 18 amino acids. Germline V gene sequence: CDR1 SGHNT, CDR2 YENEEA. The CDR3 reads CASSSRQGLTASNQPQHF. CDR3 nucleotide sequence: TGTGCCAGCAGCTCCAGACAGGGCCTGACCGCCTCTAATCAGCCCCAGCATTTT.

The chain has TRBV10-3 and TRBJ1-2, with D perhaps TRBD1 (5 bases). This CDR3 region has 12 residues. Trimming shortened V by 3 bases and J by 5 bases, and 7 bases separated the two germline ends. The germline V gene has CDR1 ENHRY and CDR2 SYGVKD. This CDR3 is CAISDKGYGYTF. The CDR3 nucleotides read TGTGCCATCAGTGATAAGGGGTATGGCTACACCTTC.

This chain links TRBV5-1 with TRBJ2-5; D call uncertain. Per germline, CDR1 SGHRS and CDR2 YFSETQ. Between the trimmed V and J ends, which lost 0 bases and 1 base, there was a span of 10 bases. This CDR3 has 15 amino acids. The DNA for the CDR3 is TGCGCCAGCAGCTTGGCCGCGAATCCCCAAGAGACCCAGTACTTC. This gives the protein CASSLAANPQETQYF.

The chain uses TRBV10-3 and TRBJ1-5, with D unresolved. From germline, CDR1 is ENHRY and CDR2 SYGVKD. Trimming left V 0 bases short and J 6 bases short, with 6 bases between. CDR3 length: 13 amino acids. The DNA for the CDR3 is TGTGCCATCAGTGAGTCCTACGGTCAGCCCCAGCATTTT. It encodes CAISESYGQPQHF.

This clonotype appeared a few times. The chain uses TRBV6-5 and TRBJ2-1, with D tentatively TRBD1 (6 bases). The V end lost 4 bases, the J end lost 12 bases, and 10 bases lay between the germline ends. Germline CDR1 is MNHEY and CDR2 is SVGAGI. The CDR3 totals 11 residues. The CDR3 reads CASSFLGAQFF. Written as DNA, the CDR3 is TGTGCCAGCAGTTTCTTGGGGGCGCAGTTCTTC.

V is TRBV11-2 and J is TRBJ2-5; 8 bases are a match to TRBD1. J lost 5 bases, V lost 5 bases, and 16 bases had no gene match. Germline CDR1 SGHAT, CDR2 FQNNGV. This CDR3 has 17 residues. The chain's CDR3 is CASSPTTGVVVGETQYF. The CDR3 nucleotides are TGTGCCAGCAGCCCAACGACAGGGGTCGTGGTGGGGGAGACCCAGTACTTC.

This chain links TRBV5-1 with TRBJ2-1, with no clear D. Germline V gene lookup returns CDR1 SGHRS and CDR2 YFSETQ. The CDR3 loop spans 16 amino acids. The V end lost 0 bases, the J end lost 6 bases, and 16 bases lay between the germline ends. CDR3 nucleotide sequence: TGCGCCAGCAGCTTGGACCCCTCCACCCCCCGCAATGAGCAGTTCTTC. Protein product: CASSLDPSTPRNEQFF.

This clonotype was observed a few times. The chain is built from TRBV27 and TRBJ2-3; perhaps TRBD1 as D (5 bases). The germline gives CDR1 MNHEY, CDR2 SMNVEV (reference sequence). V was shortened by 7 bases and J by 2 bases, with 13 bases between the two germline ends. The CDR3 sequence is 14 residues long. CDR3 sequence (DNA): TGTGCCAGCACCACAGGCAGGGTCACAGATACGCAGTATTTT. Amino acid sequence: CASTTGRVTDTQYF.